This is a list of T cell receptor beta chains from one sample in a study of T cell responses to AZD1222 COVID-19 vaccine. Here immunoSEQ multiplex PCR was the method, and the copy in TCRdb shows in-frame clones only, minus some. The data contain about 80,000 clones, approximately 83% of them singletons. The input for sequencing was peripheral blood, taken 28 days after the second AZD1222 dose. The receptors here all came from an adult who received the AZD1222 COVID-19 vaccine. CDR3s include the opening cysteine and the closing phenylalanine or tryptophan. Fields, in order: clone size, V gene, D gene, CDR3 protein. The D gene is left open where the match is weak. Not all rows give a size; the values are once, few, many and, for expanded clones, a class.

clone size: few; V gene: TRBV5-1; D gene: TRBD1; CDR3 protein: CASSLEGTAYEQYF
clone size: -; V gene: TRBV2; D gene: -; CDR3 protein: CASIGRRSANEKLFF
clone size: -; V gene: TRBV5-4; D gene: TRBD2; CDR3 protein: CASSRGGESLVSDTQYF
clone size: -; V gene: TRBV7-2; D gene: -; CDR3 protein: CASSLDGASDTQYF
clone size: -; V gene: TRBV19; D gene: -; CDR3 protein: CASDPQGHTGELFF
clone size: -; V gene: TRBV14; D gene: -; CDR3 protein: CASGEQGTSGNTIYF
clone size: -; V gene: TRBV30; D gene: -; CDR3 protein: CAWKGDYWYGYTF
clone size: -; V gene: TRBV4-2; D gene: TRBD2; CDR3 protein: CASSQDRGGTDTQYF
clone size: -; V gene: TRBV14; D gene: -; CDR3 protein: CASSQVLASEQYF
clone size: few; V gene: TRBV28; D gene: -; CDR3 protein: CASGGGINEKLFF
clone size: -; V gene: TRBV7-6; D gene: -; CDR3 protein: CASSSQETQYF
clone size: -; V gene: TRBV5-4; D gene: -; CDR3 protein: CASSLGGEAGFDEQYF
clone size: -; V gene: TRBV7-9; D gene: -; CDR3 protein: CASSLDQSQYF
clone size: -; V gene: TRBV28; D gene: -; CDR3 protein: CASSLQGGTEAFF
clone size: -; V gene: TRBV11-3; D gene: -; CDR3 protein: CASSVKTGPVRQGELFF
clone size: -; V gene: TRBV10-3; D gene: TRBD1; CDR3 protein: CAISDAGTGARNEQFF
clone size: -; V gene: TRBV12-3/TRBV12-4; D gene: -; CDR3 protein: CASSRGQSYEQYF
clone size: -; V gene: TRBV9; D gene: TRBD2; CDR3 protein: CASSVATTGASGRAGNEQFF
clone size: -; V gene: TRBV19; D gene: TRBD1; CDR3 protein: CASKLGTGTPGTEAFF
clone size: -; V gene: TRBV5-1; D gene: TRBD2; CDR3 protein: CASSLLGTSVGELFF
clone size: -; V gene: TRBV6-2/TRBV6-3; D gene: -; CDR3 protein: CASSRRASDYEQYF
clone size: -; V gene: TRBV2; D gene: -; CDR3 protein: CASSPNHEQYF
clone size: -; V gene: TRBV15; D gene: -; CDR3 protein: CATSRSGDNEQFF
clone size: -; V gene: TRBV28; D gene: -; CDR3 protein: CASTLMGSGYGYTF
clone size: -; V gene: TRBV18; D gene: -; CDR3 protein: CASSPPTGTEAFF
clone size: -; V gene: TRBV19; D gene: -; CDR3 protein: CASSLAATNEKLFF
clone size: -; V gene: TRBV19; D gene: -; CDR3 protein: CASSEGFPGGSSPLHF
clone size: -; V gene: TRBV5-6; D gene: -; CDR3 protein: CASSSGNEQYF
clone size: -; V gene: TRBV24-1; D gene: -; CDR3 protein: CATSVPRPGHNTGELFF
clone size: few; V gene: TRBV7-2; D gene: TRBD1; CDR3 protein: CASSLAGTGMVGTNEKLFF
clone size: -; V gene: TRBV15; D gene: TRBD2; CDR3 protein: CATSRTSGSHKGELFF
clone size: -; V gene: TRBV7-2; D gene: -; CDR3 protein: CASSLVGGGTEKLFF
clone size: -; V gene: TRBV6-1; D gene: -; CDR3 protein: CASSEARRVYGYTF
clone size: -; V gene: TRBV15; D gene: -; CDR3 protein: CATSRDLGSGTDTQYF
clone size: -; V gene: TRBV24-1; D gene: -; CDR3 protein: CATSDLQFGGKETQYF
clone size: -; V gene: TRBV27; D gene: -; CDR3 protein: CASSLTVFTEAFF
clone size: -; V gene: TRBV30; D gene: -; CDR3 protein: CAWSVLVGVSGYTF
clone size: -; V gene: TRBV24-1; D gene: TRBD2; CDR3 protein: CATSDSLAGGGNNEQFF
clone size: -; V gene: TRBV30; D gene: -; CDR3 protein: CAWSVGGGADTQYF
clone size: -; V gene: TRBV9; D gene: -; CDR3 protein: CASSVEGYSGGYTF
clone size: once; V gene: TRBV4-1; D gene: -; CDR3 protein: CASSGASTSYGYTF
clone size: -; V gene: TRBV5-5; D gene: -; CDR3 protein: CASSPLTGAYGYTF
clone size: -; V gene: TRBV19; D gene: -; CDR3 protein: CASSSQGHSSYEQYF
clone size: once; V gene: TRBV5-4; D gene: -; CDR3 protein: CASSLQGRGSPLHF
clone size: -; V gene: TRBV4-3; D gene: TRBD2; CDR3 protein: CASSQRLAAEGNEQFF
clone size: few; V gene: TRBV27; D gene: -; CDR3 protein: CASSGHTDTQYF
clone size: -; V gene: TRBV5-6; D gene: -; CDR3 protein: CASSFGSQSYGYTF
clone size: -; V gene: TRBV5-1; D gene: -; CDR3 protein: CASSLSRRGPNTEAFF
clone size: -; V gene: TRBV19; D gene: -; CDR3 protein: CASSIGGDGNTIYF
clone size: -; V gene: TRBV2; D gene: -; CDR3 protein: CASRGEGTYNSPLHF
clone size: -; V gene: TRBV5-8; D gene: -; CDR3 protein: CASRIGAAYGYTF
clone size: -; V gene: TRBV6-1; D gene: -; CDR3 protein: CASSESLGGGNQPQHF
clone size: -; V gene: TRBV7-9; D gene: -; CDR3 protein: CASSLLAAAYEQYF
clone size: -; V gene: TRBV5-4; D gene: TRBD1; CDR3 protein: CASRPQGAGNTIYF
clone size: once; V gene: TRBV5-1; D gene: -; CDR3 protein: CASRDTGSGNSPLHF